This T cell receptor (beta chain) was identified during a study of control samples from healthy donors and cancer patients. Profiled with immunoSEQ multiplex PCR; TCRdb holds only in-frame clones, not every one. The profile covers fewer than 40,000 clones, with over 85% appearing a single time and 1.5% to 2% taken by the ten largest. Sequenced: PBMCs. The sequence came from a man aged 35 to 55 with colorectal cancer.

CDR3 DNA sequence: TGTGCCAGCAGCGCGACCTTACTTGAGCAGTTCTTC. This encodes CASSATLLEQFF. The rearrangement links TRBV3-1 (or the pseudogene TRBV3-2) to TRBJ2-1; no clear D gene. The length of the CDR3 is 12 residues. Trimming shortened V by 5 bases and J by 9 bases, and 11 bases separated the two germline ends. Germline-derived CDR1 and CDR2 are LGHDT and YNNKEL (reference sequence).